This entry describes one T cell receptor beta chain. The sample comes from a study of preoperative IRX-2 immunotherapy in early breast cancer. Treatment reported: preoperative locoregional IRX-2 cytokine immunotherapy. Preoperative locoregional IRX-2 cytokine immunotherapy was tested in the phase Ib source study. Clones were read by immunoSEQ multiplex PCR, and TCRdb kept only the in-frame ones, dropping some. The sample records roughly 26,000 clones, 70% to 90% being singletons. The origin of this receptor is a human donor with breast cancer. The source material was lymph node tissue, sampled after IRX-2 immunotherapy.

The CDR3 DNA reads TGTGCCAGCACCCCAATCGGGAGCAACACTGAAGCTTTCTTT. Its protein is CASTPIGSNTEAFF. The chain carries TRBV28 and TRBJ1-1; D gene unclear. V was cut by 7 bases and J by 2 bases, with 14 bases left in between. The CDR3 totals 14 residues. Germline CDR1 reads MDHEN; CDR2 reads SYDVKM.